This T cell receptor (beta chain) was identified during a study of blood T cell repertoires in COVID-19. Turning to the study itself: Some COVID-19 samples were acute and others convalescent; all came from the United States, Italy and Spain.

In the authors' methods: Amplification from reference gene primers served as the basis for estimated nucleated cell counts. Sequencing used immunoSEQ multiplex PCR; TCRdb keeps in-frame clones, though not all of them. From that table come the V and J calls and clone size; the DNA was used to work out D and trimming. The data hold approximately 70,000 clones, with around 76% observed a single time. Germline CDR1 is SGHTA and CDR2 is FQGNSA. V dropped 1 base and J dropped 6 bases, with 10 bases sitting between them. This CDR3 is 14 amino acids long. The gene calls are TRBV7-2 and TRBJ1-3; D might be TRBD1 (5 bases). The source is a human donor in a cohort sampled during active COVID-19. Material: peripheral blood. The CDR3 is CASSLEGFANTIYF. CDR3 DNA sequence: TGTGCCAGCAGCTTAGAGGGGTTTGCAAACACCATATATTTT.